The clone carrying this T cell receptor beta chain was picked up a small number of times. This CDR3 region has 14 residues. The germline V gene has CDR1 DFQATT and CDR2 SNEGSKA (reference sequence). V was trimmed by 3 bases and J by 1 base, leaving 12 bases between them. This sample is drawn from a study of human T cells and chemical hapten exposure. Study-level information: The study lasted about 24 weeks, and patients were dosed weekly with diphenylcyclopropenone on the scalp throughout. Small differences in pooled library volume mainly drove the variation in TCR yields per sample.

Described time point: patch test 1, 2 weeks after DPC sensitization. As for treatment: therapeutic diphenylcyclopropenone sensitization with weekly scalp DPC. Whole blood that had not been fractionated was the source of extracted total RNA. Unique molecular identifiers were affixed to discrete cDNA molecules within the library. One entry per CDR3 protein results from TCRdb running MiXCR on the RACE reads. Here the sample spans 75,000 to 100,000 distinct CDR3 sequences, more than 9% being singletons. The chain recombines TRBV20-1 with TRBJ2-5; D possibly corresponds to TRBD2 (5 bases). This TCR was sampled from a man between 35 and 55 years old with alopecia areata. Some clones in this sample may be carry-over from other donors' samples. Sequencing was performed on whole blood, taken in connection with sensitization to the hapten diphenylcyclopropenone (DPC). The DNA for the CDR3 is TGCAGTGCTAGTGGGGAGCTACTCCAAGAGACCCAGTACTTC. Translating it yields CSASGELLQETQYF.